This is a list of T cell receptor beta chains from one sample in a study of T-cell reconstitution after alpha-beta-depleted transplantation in children. TCRdb reanalysed the PCR reads using MiXCR and keeps one entry per CDR3 protein. Of around 600,000 distinct CDR3 sequences detected, around 16% appear once; the ten largest clones hold 1.1%. This sample comprised PBMCs from the stem cell graft donor, obtained from the stem cell graft. These receptor sequences come from a human donor who donated a stem cell graft to a child with acute myeloid leukemia. Each CDR3 is given with its conserved first and last residue. A D gene is named only where the DNA matches it firmly. The size field is filled for only some rows; it gives once, few, many or a size class.

clone size: many
J gene: TRBJ1-1
V gene: TRBV25-1
D gene: .
CDR3 protein: CASSEFESGTEAFF
CDR3 DNA: TGTGCCAGCAGTGAATTCGAGTCCGGGACTGAAGCTTTCTTT

clone size: .
J gene: TRBJ2-3
V gene: TRBV29-1
D gene: .
CDR3 protein: CSVSGHGGLSTDTQYF
CDR3 DNA: TGCAGCGTTAGCGGGCACGGGGGATTAAGCACAGATACGCAGTATTTT

clone size: .
J gene: TRBJ2-1
V gene: TRBV29-1
D gene: TRBD2
CDR3 protein: CSVEDPVAGFYNEQFF
CDR3 DNA: TGCAGCGTTGAGGACCCGGTAGCGGGATTCTACAATGAGCAGTTCTTC

clone size: .
J gene: TRBJ1-3
V gene: TRBV20-1
D gene: .
CDR3 protein: CSASLGSHSGNTIYF
CDR3 DNA: TGCAGTGCTAGTCTGGGCAGCCACTCTGGAAACACCATATATTTT

clone size: many
J gene: TRBJ1-2
V gene: TRBV7-2
D gene: TRBD1
CDR3 protein: CASSFVPRGQGTGGYTF
CDR3 DNA: TGTGCCAGCAGTTTCGTGCCCCGTGGACAGGGTACGGGAGGCTACACCTTC

clone size: many
J gene: TRBJ2-1
V gene: TRBV5-6
D gene: TRBD1
CDR3 protein: CASSSSLRGPPYNEQFF
CDR3 DNA: TGTGCCAGCAGCTCGTCTCTCAGGGGGCCGCCCTACAATGAGCAGTTCTTC

clone size: many
J gene: TRBJ2-1
V gene: TRBV20-1
D gene: .
CDR3 protein: CSALDQSYNEQFF
CDR3 DNA: TGCAGTGCGCTGGACCAATCCTACAATGAGCAGTTCTTC

clone size: many
J gene: TRBJ1-6
V gene: TRBV20-1
D gene: .
CDR3 protein: CSARESSYNSPLHF
CDR3 DNA: TGCAGTGCTAGGGAGAGCTCCTATAATTCACCCCTCCACTTT

clone size: few
J gene: TRBJ1-1
V gene: TRBV7-9
D gene: .
CDR3 protein: CASSTLWGDLNTEAFF
CDR3 DNA: TGTGCCAGCAGTACCCTTTGGGGGGACCTGAACACTGAAGCTTTCTTT

clone size: few
J gene: TRBJ2-5
V gene: TRBV5-1
D gene: TRBD2
CDR3 protein: CASSSTSGAETQYF
CDR3 DNA: TGCGCCAGCAGCTCGACTAGCGGGGCCGAGACCCAGTACTTC

clone size: many
J gene: TRBJ1-1
V gene: TRBV7-2
D gene: .
CDR3 protein: CASSFSGDPEAFF
CDR3 DNA: TGTGCCAGCAGCTTTTCAGGGGATCCTGAAGCTTTCTTT

clone size: few
J gene: TRBJ2-1
V gene: TRBV15
D gene: .
CDR3 protein: CATSRGDLYNEQFF
CDR3 DNA: TGTGCCACCAGCAGAGGAGACCTTTACAATGAGCAGTTCTTC

clone size: .
J gene: TRBJ2-1
V gene: TRBV27
D gene: TRBD2
CDR3 protein: CASTPGLAGGQYNEQFF
CDR3 DNA: TGTGCCAGCACCCCGGGACTAGCGGGGGGCCAGTACAATGAGCAGTTCTTC

clone size: many
J gene: TRBJ1-2
V gene: TRBV5-1
D gene: TRBD1
CDR3 protein: CASSLGTDYGYTF
CDR3 DNA: TGTGCCAGCAGCTTAGGGACAGACTATGGCTACACCTTC

clone size: many
J gene: TRBJ1-4
V gene: TRBV7-2
D gene: .
CDR3 protein: CASSSPGHYELFF
CDR3 DNA: TGTGCCAGCAGCTCCCCGGGACACTACGAACTGTTTTTT

clone size: .
J gene: TRBJ1-5
V gene: TRBV12-3/TRBV12-4
D gene: .
CDR3 protein: CASSFKGYSNQPQHF
CDR3 DNA: TGTGCCAGCAGTTTTAAGGGGTATAGCAATCAGCCCCAGCATTTT

clone size: .
J gene: TRBJ1-4
V gene: TRBV7-2
D gene: TRBD1
CDR3 protein: CASSFRQGRNEKLFF
CDR3 DNA: TGTGCCAGCAGCTTTCGACAGGGCAGGAATGAAAAACTGTTTTTT

clone size: .
J gene: TRBJ1-1
V gene: TRBV20-1
D gene: .
CDR3 protein: CSAGLRPNTEAFF
CDR3 DNA: TGCAGTGCCGGATTGAGACCGAACACTGAAGCTTTCTTT

clone size: many
J gene: TRBJ2-6
V gene: TRBV2
D gene: TRBD1
CDR3 protein: CASRRQGKSSGANVLTF
CDR3 DNA: TGTGCCAGCAGACGACAGGGGAAAAGCTCTGGGGCCAACGTCCTGACTTTC

clone size: .
J gene: TRBJ2-3
V gene: TRBV5-1
D gene: TRBD2
CDR3 protein: CASNPSGGSTYTQYF
CDR3 DNA: TGCGCCAGCAATCCTAGCGGGGGTAGCACATATACGCAGTATTTT

clone size: many
J gene: TRBJ1-1
V gene: TRBV10-1
D gene: .
CDR3 protein: CASSELRGTEAFF
CDR3 DNA: TGCGCCAGCAGTGAGTTAAGGGGGACTGAAGCTTTCTTT

clone size: many
J gene: TRBJ1-2
V gene: TRBV12-3/TRBV12-4
D gene: .
CDR3 protein: CASSFSGNYGYTF
CDR3 DNA: TGTGCCAGCAGTTTTTCCGGAAACTATGGCTACACCTTC

clone size: .
J gene: TRBJ1-3
V gene: TRBV6-5
D gene: .
CDR3 protein: CASSYLASSGNTIYF
CDR3 DNA: TGTGCCAGCAGTTACTTGGCCAGCTCTGGAAACACCATATATTTT

clone size: many
J gene: TRBJ1-1
V gene: TRBV20-1
D gene: .
CDR3 protein: CSARAPGGVNTEAFF
CDR3 DNA: TGCAGTGCTAGAGCCCCGGGGGGAGTGAACACTGAAGCTTTCTTT

clone size: few
J gene: TRBJ2-1
V gene: TRBV7-9
D gene: TRBD1
CDR3 protein: CASSSPPRGKSYNEQFF
CDR3 DNA: TGTGCCAGCAGCTCACCACCCAGGGGGAAGTCCTACAATGAGCAGTTCTTC

clone size: few
J gene: TRBJ2-5
V gene: TRBV7-2
D gene: .
CDR3 protein: CASSLSRRVGETQYF
CDR3 DNA: TGTGCCAGCAGCTTATCCCGCAGGGTAGGGGAGACCCAGTACTTC

clone size: .
J gene: TRBJ1-5
V gene: TRBV11-2
D gene: .
CDR3 protein: CASSLDTGPNQPQHF
CDR3 DNA: TGTGCCAGCAGCTTAGATACAGGGCCCAATCAGCCCCAGCATTTT

clone size: .
J gene: TRBJ2-2
V gene: TRBV24-1
D gene: TRBD2
CDR3 protein: CATATLGTSSNVGELFF
CDR3 DNA: TGTGCCACCGCTACCCTCGGGACTAGCTCAAACGTCGGGGAGCTGTTTTTT

clone size: .
J gene: TRBJ2-1
V gene: TRBV5-1
D gene: TRBD1
CDR3 protein: CASSLEGTGSDEQFF
CDR3 DNA: TGCGCCAGCAGCTTGGAAGGGACAGGGTCCGATGAGCAGTTCTTC

clone size: many
J gene: TRBJ2-5
V gene: TRBV19
D gene: .
CDR3 protein: CASSMIPGPQETQYF
CDR3 DNA: TGTGCCAGTAGTATGATACCGGGGCCCCAAGAGACCCAGTACTTC

clone size: .
J gene: TRBJ2-1
V gene: TRBV10-2
D gene: .
CDR3 protein: CASSQAFRGSNEQFF
CDR3 DNA: TGCGCCAGCAGTCAAGCCTTCCGGGGGTCCAATGAGCAGTTCTTC

clone size: few
J gene: TRBJ1-2
V gene: TRBV5-6
D gene: .
CDR3 protein: CASIAGGRYGYTF
CDR3 DNA: TGTGCCAGCATCGCGGGGGGGCGGTATGGCTACACCTTC

clone size: .
J gene: TRBJ1-5
V gene: TRBV5-1
D gene: .
CDR3 protein: CASSLGRPPGQPQHF
CDR3 DNA: TGCGCCAGCAGCTTGGGCAGGCCGCCGGGGCAGCCCCAGCATTTT

clone size: few
J gene: TRBJ2-3
V gene: TRBV7-8
D gene: .
CDR3 protein: CASSSPGLTFSDTQYF
CDR3 DNA: TGTGCCAGCAGCAGTCCGGGACTGACTTTTTCAGATACGCAGTATTTT

clone size: many
J gene: TRBJ1-1
V gene: TRBV20-1
D gene: TRBD1
CDR3 protein: CSARDPGGTEAFF
CDR3 DNA: TGCAGTGCTAGAGATCCAGGGGGCACTGAAGCTTTCTTT

clone size: many
J gene: TRBJ1-2
V gene: TRBV7-2
D gene: .
CDR3 protein: CASRTDRANYGYTF
CDR3 DNA: TGTGCCAGCAGAACGGACAGAGCTAACTATGGCTACACCTTC

clone size: many
J gene: TRBJ2-1
V gene: TRBV20-1
D gene: .
CDR3 protein: CSASLAALPYNEQFF
CDR3 DNA: TGCAGTGCTAGTCTCGCGGCCCTCCCCTACAATGAGCAGTTCTTC

clone size: many
J gene: TRBJ1-2
V gene: TRBV20-1
D gene: .
CDR3 protein: CSAREVGHYGYTF
CDR3 DNA: TGCAGTGCTAGAGAAGTGGGGCACTATGGCTACACCTTC

clone size: .
J gene: TRBJ2-3
V gene: TRBV7-6
D gene: .
CDR3 protein: CASSPSDLGTDTQYF
CDR3 DNA: TGTGCCAGCAGCCCATCAGATCTGGGCACAGATACGCAGTATTTT

clone size: many
J gene: TRBJ2-7
V gene: TRBV12-3/TRBV12-4
D gene: .
CDR3 protein: CASSPLRVEQYF
CDR3 DNA: TGTGCCAGCAGTCCGTTGAGGGTCGAGCAGTACTTC

clone size: few
J gene: TRBJ2-3
V gene: TRBV5-1
D gene: TRBD1
CDR3 protein: CASSLVTGGNTDTQYF
CDR3 DNA: TGCGCCAGCAGCTTGGTTACAGGGGGCAACACAGATACGCAGTATTTT